The 17 T cell receptor beta chains in this list originate from one sample, sequenced in a study of molecular identifiers for immune sequencing clone quantification. Using its own MiXCR run on the PCR reads, TCRdb lists one record per CDR3 protein. Of some 100,000 distinct CDR3 sequences detected, approximately 40% appear once; the ten largest clones hold 4% to 4.5%. Sequencing was performed on naive CD8+ T cells from blood, with Jurkat cell RNA spiked in. Subset defined: FACS-sorted CD8+CD4-CCR7+CD45RA+ naive T cells. The source is a human donor in good health. Some libraries in this study had Jurkat cell RNA spiked in.

On this clonotype: It may be a read error: a sequence one base away is much more abundant. CDR3 DNA sequence: TGTACCAGCAGTCCACGTCCGGGGATGGCAGATACGCAGTATTTT. It yields the protein CTSSPRPGMADTQYF. The chain employs TRBV27 and TRBJ2-3; tentative D call: TRBD2 (5 bases). Germline CDR1 MNHEY, CDR2 SMNVEV (reference sequence). The CDR3 has 15 residues.

The rearrangement uses TRBV20-1 and TRBJ1-1; D possibly corresponds to TRBD1 (5 bases). This CDR3 region has 15 residues. V gave up 3 bases and J gave up 5 bases, with 19 bases separating them. Germline CDR1 reads DFQATT; CDR2 reads SNEGSKA (reference sequence). The CDR3 sequence: CSASRVAGRSTEAFF. In DNA, the CDR3 is TGCAGTGCTAGCCGGGTGGCAGGGCGATCGACTGAAGCTTTCTTT.

This clonotype was counted only a few times. Germline and junction disagree at one end, which may indicate a read error. This chain links TRBV6-5 with TRBJ1-2; TRBD1 aligns across 9 bases. The CDR3 runs 14 residues. CDR1 and CDR2 from the germline V gene are MNHEY and SVGAGI. The CDR3 sequence is CAGSLFGTGIGYTF. The CDR3, as DNA: TGTGCCGGCAGTCTCTTTGGGACAGGGATTGGCTACACCTTC.

The CDR3 DNA reads TGTGCCAGTAGTATAGGGACTGTTGAAGCTTTCTTT. It translates to CASSIGTVEAFF. The chain employs TRBV19 and TRBJ1-1, with D unclear. The CDR3 consists of 12 residues. In germline, CDR1 is LNHDA, CDR2 SQIVND (reference sequence). V was trimmed by 1 base and J by 7 bases, leaving 7 bases between them. The full variable domain, completed using reference TRBV19 and TRBJ1-1, is DGGITQSPKYLFRKEGQNVTLSCEQNLNHDAMYWYRQDPGQGLRLIYYSQIVNDFQKGDIAEGYSVSREKKESFPLTVTSAQKNPTAFYLCASSIGTVEAFFGQGTRLTVV.

As to this clonotype: Possible read error: a much larger clone is one base away. The genes are TRBV7-6 and TRBJ2-5; D unclear. The ends were cut back, 5 bases at V and 5 bases at J, with 15 bases in the middle. The CDR3 runs 14 residues. Germline-derived CDR1 and CDR2 are SGHVS and FNYEAQ. Written as DNA, the CDR3 is TGTGCCAGCAGCCCATACACTTTCCATGAGACCCAGTACTTC. The encoded protein is CASSPYTFHETQYF.

As for this clonotype: A much bigger clone sits one base away, suggesting this may be a read error. This chain's CDR3 is CSARDLASAADTQYF. In DNA form, the CDR3 reads TGCAGTGCTAGAGATCTGGCTAGCGCGGCAGATACGCAGTATTTT. The chain recombines TRBV20-1 with TRBJ2-3; a possible D gene is TRBD2 (6 bases). Germline V gives CDR1 DFQATT, CDR2 SNEGSKA (reference sequence). CDR3 length: 15 residues. The V end was cut by 0 bases, the J end by 4 bases, with 14 bases between.

This clonotype was seen a few times. The CDR3 sequence: CASRSGGNQPQHF. The CDR3 DNA reads TGTGCCAGCAGGTCGGGGGGGAATCAGCCCCAGCATTTT. V usage is TRBV12-3 or TRBV12-4 and J usage is TRBJ1-5; D perhaps matches TRBD1 (5 bases). CDR3 length: 13 residues. Trimming took off 6 bases at V and 4 bases at J, with 10 bases between the two ends.

In DNA form, the CDR3 reads TGTGCCATCTCGGGTCGAGGATACGAGCAGTACTTC. This codes for CAISGRGYEQYF. The chain is built from TRBV10-3 and TRBJ2-7; the D is unclear. CDR3 size: 12 residues. CDR1 is ENHRY, CDR2 SYGVKD, per germline. The ends were cut back, 8 bases at V and 4 bases at J, with 12 bases in the middle.

This chain links TRBV7-6 with TRBJ2-5, with 8 bases identical to TRBD2. Germline-derived CDR1 and CDR2 are SGHVS and FNYEAQ. The V and J ends lost 5 bases and 4 bases, in that order; junction bases with no gene match: 6. The CDR3 extends over 14 amino acids. The CDR3, as DNA: TGTGCCAGCAGCCCCCCGGCGGGAGGAGAGACCCAGTACTTC. Its translation is CASSPPAGGETQYF.

The chain carries TRBV20-1 and TRBJ1-6; weak D call: TRBD1 (5 bases). CDR3 size: 16 residues. CDR1 and CDR2 (germline): DFQATT, SNEGSKA (reference sequence). V lost 1 base and J lost 0, with 10 bases in between. CDR3 nucleotides: TGCAGTGCTAGAGGGTGGGGGAGCTCCTATAATTCACCCCTCCACTTT. This codes for CSARGWGSSYNSPLHF.

This sequence joins TRBV27 and TRBJ2-1, with D perhaps TRBD2 (6 bases). CDR3 size: 17 residues. From germline, CDR1 is MNHEY and CDR2 SMNVEV (reference sequence). V lost 5 bases and J 0 bases, leaving 17 bases between the germline ends. Written as DNA, the CDR3 is TGTGCCAGCAGTACACCGGGACTCTCAAGCTCCTACAATGAGCAGTTCTTC. Amino acids: CASSTPGLSSSYNEQFF.

This clonotype was seen many times. The V and J genes are TRBV9 and TRBJ2-3; D is uncertain. The germline V gene encodes CDR1 SGDLS and CDR2 YYNGEE. The CDR3 runs 16 residues. The V end was cut by 3 bases, the J end by 0 bases, with 14 bases between. CDR3 amino acids: CASSANTADSTDTQYF. As DNA, the CDR3 is TGTGCCAGCAGCGCCAACACGGCGGACAGCACAGATACGCAGTATTTT.

V is TRBV4-1 and J is TRBJ2-7; D is possibly TRBD1 (6 bases). The germline V and J ends were trimmed by 1 base and 3 bases, with 13 bases remaining between them. The CDR3 runs 15 residues. Germline lookup yields CDR1 MGHRA and CDR2 YSYEKL. The CDR3 loop reads CASSQALDRRYEQYF. DNA of the CDR3: TGCGCCAGCAGCCAAGCACTAGACAGGCGCTACGAGCAGTACTTC.

This clonotype was recorded many times. The chain employs TRBV29-1 and TRBJ2-5; 8 bases fit TRBD1. V lost 4 bases to trimming and J lost 4 bases; unmatched junction nucleotides: 14. CDR1 is SQVTM and CDR2 is ANQGSEA in the germline V gene. This CDR3 is built from 16 residues. The chain's CDR3 is CSVVGAPDQGAETQYF. The DNA for the CDR3 is TGCAGCGTTGTGGGGGCCCCGGATCAGGGGGCAGAGACCCAGTACTTC.

Details on this clonotype: A much larger clone sits a single nucleotide away, making a read error possible. The rearrangement joins TRBV4-2 to TRBJ2-7, with D hard to call. The CDR3 extends over 13 amino acids. From germline, CDR1 is LGHNA and CDR2 YNFKEQ. The CDR3 here is CASSQAPRYELYF. The CDR3 DNA is TGTGCCAGCAGCCAAGCCCCCAGGTACGAGCTGTACTTC.

This sequence joins TRBV6-5 and TRBJ1-4; 7 positions agree with TRBD1. The germline V gene has CDR1 MNHEY and CDR2 SVGAGI. The CDR3 consists of 15 residues. The junction had 2 bases not matched to a gene; V was cut back by 0 bases and J by 4 bases. The CDR3 DNA follows: TGTGCCAGCAGTTACTCGCGACAGGGTAATGAAAAACTGTTTTTT. Encoded protein: CASSYSRQGNEKLFF.

Worth noting for this clonotype: This may come from a read error, since a much larger clone is one base off. The chain joins TRBV29-1 to TRBJ2-2, with TRBD2 as a possible D gene (5 bases). The CDR3 totals 12 residues. Germline lookup yields CDR1 SQVTM and CDR2 ANQGSEA. The CDR3 loop is CSVARNTGELIF. In DNA, the CDR3 is TGCAGCGTTGCCAGAAACACCGGGGAGCTGATTTTT.